These 17 T cell receptor beta chains were sequenced from one sample in a study of blood T cell repertoires in COVID-19. Profiled with immunoSEQ multiplex PCR; TCRdb holds only in-frame clones, not every one. The repertoire holds 63,000 or so clones, around 84% seen once, with over 9% in the top ten. Sequencing used peripheral blood. These receptor sequences come from a human donor in a cohort sampled during active COVID-19.

The chain carries TRBV28 and TRBJ2-7; tentative D call: TRBD2 (6 bases). The CDR3 is made up of 14 amino acids. V gave up 6 bases and J gave up 3 bases, with 15 bases separating them. CDR1 MDHEN and CDR2 SYDVKM come from the germline V gene. The CDR3 protein is CASRGGTVFYEQYF. CDR3 sequence (DNA): TGTGCCAGCAGGGGGGGAACAGTATTCTACGAGCAGTACTTC.

The chain recombines TRBV29-1 with TRBJ1-2; 7 positions agree with TRBD1. There are 12 residues in the CDR3. The V and J ends lost 7 bases and 8 bases, in that order; junction bases with no gene match: 10. Germline CDR1 and CDR2: SQVTM and ANQGSEA. This CDR3 reads CSARDSGKGYTF. The CDR3 coding sequence is TGCAGCGCCCGGGACAGCGGAAAGGGCTACACCTTC. Supplemented by reference TRBV29-1 and TRBJ1-2, the full variable domain reads SAVISQKPSRDICQRGTSLTIQCQVDSQVTMMFWYRQQPGQSLTLIATANQGSEATYESGFVIDKFPISRPNLTFSTLTVSNMSPEDSSIYLCSARDSGKGYTFGSGTRLTVV.

V is TRBV12-3 or TRBV12-4 and J is TRBJ2-3, with a possible D match to TRBD2 (5 bases). V was pared by 5 bases and J by 6 bases, with 12 bases between. This CDR3 is 13 amino acids long. DNA for the CDR3: TGTGCCAGCAGTGAAGGACTTGGTGATACGCAGTATTTT. Protein product: CASSEGLGDTQYF.

In this sample, this clone is medium-sized. V usage is TRBV2 and J usage is TRBJ2-7, with D possibly TRBD2 on 6 matching bases. CDR1 is SNHLY and CDR2 is FYNNEI in the germline V gene. With 8 bases removed from V and 0 bases from J, the gap between germline ends came to 11 bases. CDR3 length equals 13 residues. The chain's CDR3 is CASVPSDSYEQYF. The DNA of the CDR3 is TGTGCCAGCGTCCCTAGCGACTCCTACGAGCAGTACTTC.

This clone is a singleton in its sample. V is TRBV27 and J is TRBJ2-7; perhaps TRBD1 as D (7 bases). This CDR3 has 16 residues. In germline, CDR1 is MNHEY, CDR2 SMNVEV (reference sequence). Trimming shortened V by 8 bases and J by 3 bases, and 23 bases separated the two germline ends. CDR3 region: CASSRRGPALHYEQYF. The CDR3, as DNA: TGTGCCAGCTCGAGGAGGGGGCCAGCGCTACACTACGAGCAGTACTTC.

The chain uses TRBV4-1 and TRBJ1-6, with TRBD1 matching over 8 bases. The trim removed 2 bases at V and 5 bases at J, leaving 14 bases unmatched. The CDR3 contains 19 residues. Germline V gene data show CDR1 as MGHRA and CDR2 as YSYEKL. The CDR3 coding sequence is TGCGCCAGCAGCCAACACCAAATTCCGACAGGGGATAATAATTCACCCCTCCACTTT. Residues: CASSQHQIPTGDNNSPLHF.

The chain recombines TRBV6-2 or TRBV6-3 with TRBJ1-2, with TRBD1 matching over 9 bases. CDR1 is MNHEY, CDR2 SVGEGT, per germline. This CDR3 has 15 residues. The V gene end was trimmed by 6 bases and the J gene end by 7 bases; junction bases not matched to a gene: 12. This CDR3 is CASSPGTGYLGGYTF. The CDR3 DNA follows: TGTGCCAGCAGCCCCGGGACAGGGTACCTCGGTGGCTACACCTTC.

The chain is built from TRBV7-9 and TRBJ2-3, with 7 bases identical to TRBD2. The CDR3 runs 16 residues. V shed 6 bases, J shed 0 bases, and the junction held 9 bases outside the gene matches. Germline V lookup: CDR1 SEHNR, CDR2 FQNEAQ (reference sequence). The CDR3 sequence is CASSPKAGPSTDTQYF. In nucleotides, the CDR3 is TGTGCCAGCAGTCCTAAAGCGGGACCTAGCACAGATACGCAGTATTTT.

The chain carries TRBV7-9 and TRBJ2-5; maybe TRBD1 (5 bases). There are 16 residues in the CDR3. Deletions cut 4 bases from V and 5 bases from J, with 20 bases between. Germline V lookup: CDR1 SEHNR, CDR2 FQNEAQ (reference sequence). CDR3 residues: CASSYNSGLKGETQYF. The CDR3 nucleotides are TGTGCCAGCAGCTACAATAGTGGGCTAAAGGGGGAGACCCAGTACTTC.

The genes are TRBV28 and TRBJ1-2; TRBD1 aligns across 9 bases. V was pared by 4 bases and J by 8 bases, with 8 bases of the junction left unmatched. CDR3 length equals 14 residues. CDR1 MDHEN and CDR2 SYDVKM come from the germline V gene. The CDR3 here is CASSWAGTGYGYTF. CDR3 coding DNA: TGTGCCAGCAGTTGGGCCGGGACAGGGTACGGCTACACCTTC.

The rearrangement joins TRBV27 to TRBJ1-5; D remains unclear. Germline V CDR1 and CDR2: MNHEY, SMNVEV (reference sequence). This CDR3 has 18 amino acids. V shed 5 bases and J shed 2 bases, with 22 bases lying between them. CDR3 nucleotide sequence: TGTGCCAGCAGTGCTGGTTCGCCTATGATTTTGGGCAATCAGCCCCAGCATTTT. It is translated as CASSAGSPMILGNQPQHF.

The chain uses TRBV5-1 and TRBJ1-4; D gene unclear. Germline lookup yields CDR1 SGHRS and CDR2 YFSETQ. The CDR3 length is 15 residues. V shed 2 bases and J shed 3 bases, with 11 bases lying between them. For the CDR3, the DNA is TGCGCCAGCAGCTTATCTTGGGGAGCTAATGAAAAACTGTTTTTT. Translating gives CASSLSWGANEKLFF. Full variable domain (rest looked up from reference TRBV5-1 and TRBJ1-4): KAGVTQTPRYLIKTRGQQVTLSCSPISGHRSVSWYQQTPGQGLQFLFEYFSETQRNKGNFPGRFSGRQFSNSRSEMNVSTLELGDSALYLCASSLSWGANEKLFFGSGTQLSVL.

The V and J genes are TRBV9 and TRBJ2-3, with D possibly TRBD1 on 6 matching bases. Per germline, CDR1 SGDLS and CDR2 YYNGEE. V shed 4 bases and J shed 2 bases, with 20 bases lying between them. This CDR3 has 17 amino acids. The CDR3 nucleotides read TGTGCCAGCAGCTCACGCTACAGGGTGATTTTCACAGATACGCAGTATTTT. Protein: CASSSRYRVIFTDTQYF. The full variable domain, rest sourced from reference TRBV9 and TRBJ2-3, is DSGVTQTPKHLITATGQRVTLRCSPRSGDLSVYWYQQSLDQGLQFLIQYYNGEERAKGNILERFSAQQFPDLHSELNLSSLELGDSALYFCASSSRYRVIFTDTQYFGPGTRLTVL.

The chain links TRBV3-1 (or the pseudogene TRBV3-2) to TRBJ2-4; 13 bases match TRBD2. CDR3 length: 17 residues. With V trimmed by 1 base and J by 5 bases, 5 bases remained unmatched. Germline-derived CDR1 and CDR2 are LGHDT and YNNKEL (reference sequence). Here the CDR3 DNA reads TGTGCCAGCAGCCAAGGACTAGCGGGAGGCCCCCAAAACATTCAGTACTTC. As protein: CASSQGLAGGPQNIQYF.

This chain connects TRBV6-2 or TRBV6-3 to TRBJ2-2, with TRBD2 matching 7 bases. Losses at the gene ends were 5 bases for V and 4 bases for J; bases not matched to a gene: 4. The length of the CDR3 is 14 residues. The V gene's germline CDR1 is MNHEY and CDR2 SVGEGT. The CDR3 DNA sequence: TGTGCCAGCAGTAGCGGGGAGAGCACCGGGGAGCTGTTTTTT. This codes for CASSSGESTGELFF.

This clone was counted a single time. This chain links TRBV7-8 with TRBJ2-7, with 8 bases matching TRBD2. V lost 1 base and J lost 4; bases outside the gene matches: 9. Germline V CDR1 and CDR2: SGHVS, FQNEAQ. The CDR3 is 16 amino acids. The CDR3 reads CASSLVSGAGEYEQYF. The DNA for the CDR3 is TGTGCCAGCAGCTTAGTCAGTGGAGCGGGAGAATACGAGCAGTACTTC.

The chain employs TRBV28 and TRBJ1-2; 7 positions agree with TRBD1. The V and J ends lost 3 bases and 8 bases, in that order; junction bases with no gene match: 21. Germline CDR1 reads MDHEN; CDR2 reads SYDVKM. The CDR3 totals 18 residues. The CDR3: CASSLGPVADRERKGYTF. In DNA form, the CDR3 reads TGTGCCAGCAGTTTGGGGCCAGTGGCTGACAGGGAACGCAAAGGCTACACCTTC.